This T cell receptor (beta chain) appears in the sequencing data of a study of blood T cell repertoires in COVID-19. About the research overall: COVID-19 samples from acute and convalescent phases originated in the United States, Italy and Spain. The cDNA or gDNA used as material had been derived from T cells, B-cell-depleted T cells, or PBMCs.

All enrollees were roughly 18 to 90 years old and from 24 US areas. Donors were grouped by their self-reported clinical history. Using immunoSEQ multiplex PCR, the repertoire was profiled, and TCRdb retains in-frame clones only, with some absent. The sample consists of fewer than 250,000 clones, around 89% of them appearing once. Germline V gene lookup returns CDR1 KGHDR and CDR2 SFDVKD. V was shortened by 4 bases and J by 4 bases, with 12 bases between the two germline ends. The CDR3 consists of 15 residues. What was sequenced was PBMCs or T cells enriched from blood (not recorded which). The origin of this receptor is a middle-aged man who had been exposed to COVID-19. The chain links TRBV24-1 to TRBJ2-2; TRBD1 might be the D (6 bases). The DNA of the CDR3 is TGTGCCACCAGTGACCGACAGGCGGGCACCGGGGAGCTGTTTTTT. Translating gives CATSDRQAGTGELFF.